A single sample gave rise to the 32 T cell receptor beta chains below, sequenced in a study of T-cell reconstitution after alpha-beta-depleted transplantation in children. Unique molecular identifiers were built into the TCRbeta library. TCRdb recomputed calls from the PCR reads with MiXCR, one row per CDR3 protein. The sample carries some 640,000 distinct CDR3 sequences, approximately 17% recorded once. This specimen consisted of PBMCs from the stem cell graft donor, obtained from the stem cell graft. The receptors were gathered from a human donor who donated a stem cell graft to a child with acute myeloid leukemia.

This clonotype was detected many times. V and J are TRBV20-1 and TRBJ1-5; D unclear. V was cut by 7 bases and J by 6 bases, with 7 bases left in between. CDR1 is DFQATT and CDR2 is SNEGSKA in the germline V gene (reference sequence). The CDR3 has 10 residues. CDR3 residues: CSVGFQPQHF. Here the CDR3 DNA reads TGCAGTGTAGGGTTTCAGCCCCAGCATTTT.

A single count supports this clonotype. It may be a read error: a sequence one base away is much more abundant. The V gene is TRBV5-5, the J gene TRBJ1-1; D not resolved. With 4 bases removed from V and 6 bases from J, the gap between germline ends came to 13 bases. Germline V gene lookup returns CDR1 SGHKS and CDR2 YYEKEE (reference sequence). The CDR3 loop spans 13 amino acids. The CDR3 DNA follows: TGTGCCAGCAGCATCGACACGAGTGCTGAAGCTTTCTTT. This translates into CASSIDTSAEAFF.

This chain uses TRBV14 with TRBJ1-1; TRBD1 agrees at 8 bases. The CDR3 has 16 residues. V shed 0 bases, J shed 1 base, and the junction held 4 bases outside the gene matches. Germline CDR1 and CDR2: SGHDN and FVKESK. CDR3 in amino acids: CASSQDNQGANTEAFF. CDR3 coding DNA: TGTGCCAGCAGCCAAGATAACCAGGGGGCGAACACTGAAGCTTTCTTT. Variable domain in full (rest from reference TRBV14 and TRBJ1-1): EAGVTQFPSHSVIEKGQTVTLRCDPISGHDNLYWYRRVMGKEIKFLLHFVKESKQDESGMPNNRFLAERTGGTYSTLKVQPAELEDSGVYFCASSQDNQGANTEAFFGQGTRLTVV.

This clonotype was detected ten times or more. The chain carries TRBV29-1 and TRBJ2-1; the match to TRBD1 covers 12 bases. Trimming cost V 6 bases and J 3 bases; bases outside gene matches: 6. Per germline, CDR1 SQVTM and CDR2 ANQGSEA. The CDR3 has 15 amino acids. In DNA, the CDR3 is TGCAGCGTCTCCGGGACAGGGGGCCTCTACAATGAGCAGTTCTTC. This gives the protein CSVSGTGGLYNEQFF.

At least ten counts were recorded for this clonotype. The chain has TRBV29-1 and TRBJ2-2, with 8 bases identical to TRBD2. This CDR3 spans 12 amino acids. The germline V gene encodes CDR1 SQVTM and CDR2 ANQGSEA. V gave up 7 bases and J gave up 9 bases; unmatched junction bases: 7. This CDR3 reads CSGETSARELFF. The CDR3 DNA is TGCAGCGGCGAGACTAGCGCTAGGGAGCTGTTTTTT.

In this sample, this clonotype turned up many times. V usage is TRBV29-1 and J usage is TRBJ2-1, with a possible D match to TRBD2 (5 bases). CDR1 is SQVTM, CDR2 ANQGSEA, per germline. The CDR3 covers 12 residues. CDR3 nucleotides: TGCGGACTCCAACTGGACGCCGATGAGCAGTTCTTC. Its protein is CGLQLDADEQFF.

There are a few counts of this clonotype. The chain carries TRBV20-1 and TRBJ2-2; 7 bases are shared with TRBD1. CDR3 length: 14 residues. V was pared by 6 bases and J by 6 bases, with 10 bases of the junction left unmatched. The germline CDR1 and CDR2 sequences are DFQATT and SNEGSKA (reference sequence). For the CDR3, the DNA is TGCAGTGCCCCTAAGACAGGGATCCCCGGGGAGCTGTTTTTT. Its translation: CSAPKTGIPGELFF.

In this sample, this clonotype turned up once. The V and J genes are TRBV20-1 and TRBJ2-5; TRBD1 matches at 10 bases. The CDR3 contains 15 residues. The germline gives CDR1 DFQATT, CDR2 SNEGSKA (reference sequence). After removal of 0 bases from V and 4 bases from J, the junction contained 5 bases not matched to a gene. The CDR3 reads CSARDFGDRGETQYF. The CDR3 nucleotides read TGCAGTGCTAGAGATTTTGGGGACAGGGGAGAGACCCAGTACTTC.

V gene TRBV7-6 combines with J gene TRBJ2-1; tentative D call: TRBD1 (6 bases). V was pared by 4 bases and J by 0 bases, with 13 bases between. CDR1 SGHVS and CDR2 FNYEAQ come from the germline V gene. CDR3 length: 16 amino acids. This CDR3 reads CASSSLTGISYNEQFF. The CDR3 DNA follows: TGTGCCAGCAGCTCCCTTACAGGGATCTCCTACAATGAGCAGTTCTTC. The whole variable domain, filled in from reference TRBV7-6 and TRBJ2-1, reads GAGVSQSPRYKVTKRGQDVALRCDPISGHVSLYWYRQALGQGPEFLTYFNYEAQQDKSGLPNDRFSAERPEGSISTLTIQRTEQRDSAMYRCASSSLTGISYNEQFFGPGTRLTVL.

This chain connects TRBV10-2 to TRBJ1-6; 9 nucleotides align to TRBD1. The germline V gene has CDR1 WSHSY and CDR2 SAAADI. Trimming took 0 bases from V and 8 from J; bases not matched to a gene: 11. The CDR3 loop spans 18 amino acids. CDR3 residues: CASSESTGDRAIHSPLHF. The CDR3 DNA follows: TGCGCCAGCAGTGAGTCGACAGGGGACAGGGCGATTCATTCACCCCTCCACTTT.

This clonotype was found a few times. V usage is TRBV7-9 and J usage is TRBJ1-5; no definite D call. Germline V gene data show CDR1 as SEHNR and CDR2 as FQNEAQ (reference sequence). V dropped 3 bases and J dropped 5 bases, with 14 bases sitting between them. The CDR3 spans 15 residues. CDR3 amino acids: CASSFKGGIDQPQHF. As DNA, the CDR3 is TGTGCCAGCAGCTTCAAGGGAGGCATAGATCAGCCCCAGCATTTT.

This clonotype was counted many times. The V gene is TRBV20-1, the J gene TRBJ2-3; a weak D match, TRBD2 (6 bases). V lost 1 base to trimming and J lost 4 bases, with 15 bases between them. The CDR3 sequence is 15 residues long. Germline V gives CDR1 DFQATT, CDR2 SNEGSKA (reference sequence). The CDR3 DNA sequence: TGCAGTGCTAGAGTCCCCGGGGGAAGCGCAGATACGCAGTATTTT. Encoded protein: CSARVPGGSADTQYF.

The chain recombines TRBV7-9 with TRBJ2-7; D might be TRBD1 (6 bases). Germline V CDR1 and CDR2: SEHNR, FQNEAQ (reference sequence). The CDR3 covers 15 residues. V dropped 5 bases and J dropped 2 bases, with 16 bases sitting between them. CDR3 region: CASSPARTEPYEQYV. In DNA, the CDR3 is TGTGCCAGCAGCCCCGCCCGGACAGAACCCTACGAGCAGTACGTC.

This clonotype has ten or more counts. V and J are TRBV27 and TRBJ1-6; D is perhaps TRBD1 (6 bases). This CDR3 spans 13 amino acids. V dropped 2 bases and J dropped 9 bases, with 8 bases sitting between them. Germline V gene lookup returns CDR1 MNHEY and CDR2 SMNVEV (reference sequence). The CDR3 DNA reads as TGTGCCAGCAGTTTAGAGGGGGTTTCACCCCTCCACTTT. Protein: CASSLEGVSPLHF.

The rearrangement links TRBV20-1 to TRBJ1-5; D perhaps matches TRBD1 (6 bases). In germline, CDR1 is DFQATT, CDR2 SNEGSKA (reference sequence). The CDR3 has 14 residues. Trimming stripped 6 bases from V and 4 bases from J, with 16 bases between. The CDR3 spells CSARLGAENQPQHF. Here the CDR3 DNA reads TGCAGTGCAAGGTTGGGGGCTGAAAATCAGCCCCAGCATTTT.

This clonotype has a count of ten or more. The J gene is TRBJ2-5, the V gene TRBV7-2; 10 positions match TRBD1. The V segment lost 1 base and the J segment 2 bases; nucleotides outside the gene matches: 4. The CDR3 runs to 16 residues. Germline V gene lookup returns CDR1 SGHTA and CDR2 FQGNSA. This chain's CDR3 is CASSLVGQGSQETQYF. CDR3 in DNA: TGTGCCAGCAGCTTAGTGGGACAGGGGTCACAAGAGACCCAGTACTTC.

This clonotype occurred many times. This chain connects TRBV20-1 to TRBJ2-1; 9 bases line up with TRBD2. V was pared by 0 bases and J by 0 bases, with 3 bases of the junction left unmatched. Germline lookup yields CDR1 DFQATT and CDR2 SNEGSKA (reference sequence). CDR3 length: 16 amino acids. The CDR3 loop is CSARDPRGGSYNEQFF. CDR3 nucleotides: TGCAGTGCTAGAGACCCGCGGGGGGGCTCCTACAATGAGCAGTTCTTC.

The sample holds many counts of this clonotype. The CDR3 sequence is CASGAGGVYEQYF. In nucleotides, the CDR3 is TGTGCCAGCGGGGCAGGAGGGGTCTACGAGCAGTACTTC. This chain connects TRBV7-2 to TRBJ2-7; D perhaps matches TRBD2 (6 bases). The CDR3 extends over 13 amino acids. CDR1 and CDR2 from the germline V gene are SGHTA and FQGNSA. The V end was cut by 8 bases, the J end by 3 bases, with 14 bases between.

CDR3 amino acids: CASSQVVGGAGAGEAFF. The CDR3 DNA sequence: TGTGCCAGCAGCCAAGTGGTAGGGGGTGCCGGTGCCGGTGAAGCTTTCTTT. V usage is TRBV3-1 and J usage is TRBJ1-1, with D perhaps TRBD1 (6 bases). Per the germline V gene, CDR1 is LGHDT and CDR2 is YNNKEL (reference sequence). V was trimmed by 1 base and J by 7 bases, leaving 22 bases between them. This CDR3 region has 17 residues.

A few counts support this clonotype. The chain couples TRBV9 to TRBJ2-3, with 8 bases fitting TRBD1. Germline V lookup: CDR1 SGDLS, CDR2 YYNGEE. Trimming took 4 bases from V and 1 from J; bases not matched to a gene: 11. This CDR3 has 17 amino acids. CDR3 region: CASSYGTGGLGTDTQYF. Here the CDR3 DNA reads TGTGCCAGCAGCTATGGGACAGGCGGTTTGGGCACAGATACGCAGTATTTT.

This clonotype was observed at least ten times. The V and J genes are TRBV29-1 and TRBJ1-4, with D hard to call. V gave up 0 bases and J gave up 8 bases, with 16 bases separating them. The germline gives CDR1 SQVTM, CDR2 ANQGSEA. The CDR3 length is 15 residues. The CDR3 DNA follows: TGCAGCGTTGAAGATGGCGGGTCCGTAAGGGAAAAACTGTTTTTT. It yields the protein CSVEDGGSVREKLFF. Together with reference TRBV29-1 and TRBJ1-4, the CDR3 gives the full variable domain: SAVISQKPSRDICQRGTSLTIQCQVDSQVTMMFWYRQQPGQSLTLIATANQGSEATYESGFVIDKFPISRPNLTFSTLTVSNMSPEDSSIYLCSVEDGGSVREKLFFGSGTQLSVL.

This clonotype was found once. The rearrangement joins TRBV7-9 to TRBJ1-1, with 9 bases lining up with TRBD1. The CDR3 runs to 15 residues. The germline V gene has CDR1 SEHNR and CDR2 FQNEAQ (reference sequence). Trimming at V came to 5 bases and at J to 6 bases, leaving 10 bases not matched to a gene. CDR3 DNA: TGTGCCAGCAGCCCTATAGACAGGGGGACTCCTGAAGCTTTCTTT. Protein product: CASSPIDRGTPEAFF.

This clonotype was detected ten times or more. V is TRBV20-1 and J is TRBJ1-2, with a weak D call TRBD1 (5 bases). The germline V gene encodes CDR1 DFQATT and CDR2 SNEGSKA (reference sequence). The CDR3 has 12 amino acids. V lost 3 bases, J lost 8 bases, and 13 bases lay in between. The CDR3 sequence is CSARGGTRGYTF. CDR3 DNA: TGCAGTGCTAGGGGGGGAACGAGGGGCTACACCTTC.

This clonotype came up many times. The rearrangement joins TRBV20-1 to TRBJ1-6, with D unresolved. CDR3 size: 14 residues. Trimming took off 3 bases at V and 8 bases at J, with 14 bases between the two ends. From germline, CDR1 is DFQATT and CDR2 SNEGSKA (reference sequence). The CDR3 region is CSASGGSTDSPLHF. The CDR3 DNA reads TGCAGTGCTAGCGGTGGCAGTACAGATTCACCCCTCCACTTT.

The table lists this clonotype with a few counts. This chain uses TRBV9 with TRBJ2-7, with a possible D match to TRBD2 (6 bases). Per germline, CDR1 SGDLS and CDR2 YYNGEE. V was clipped by 6 bases and J by 3 bases, with 16 bases between them. The CDR3 has 14 amino acids. The CDR3 region has the DNA TGTGCCAGCACTACCGCGGGGAGCATCTACGAGCAGTACGTC. As protein: CASTTAGSIYEQYV.

There are many counts of this clonotype. The chain is built from TRBV29-1 and TRBJ1-1, with 8 nucleotides matching TRBD1. The CDR3 spans 12 residues. The J segment lost 7 bases and the V segment lost 5 bases, leaving 6 bases of the junction unmatched. Germline V gives CDR1 SQVTM, CDR2 ANQGSEA. Written as DNA, the CDR3 is TGCAGCGTTCGGACAGGGATGGGTGAAGCTTTCTTT. This sequence encodes CSVRTGMGEAFF.

This clonotype appeared many times. The chain recombines TRBV10-3 with TRBJ2-7; D unclear. This CDR3 region has 12 residues. The germline V and J ends were trimmed by 1 base and 1 base, with 2 bases remaining between them. CDR1 ENHRY and CDR2 SYGVKD come from the germline V gene. In DNA, the CDR3 is TGTGCCATCAGTGAGTTTTCCTACGAGCAGTACTTC. Translating gives CAISEFSYEQYF.

This clonotype was seen only a few times. The chain is built from TRBV6-2 or TRBV6-3 and TRBJ2-7; unclear D gene. The length of the CDR3 is 12 residues. V was shortened by 9 bases and J by 0 bases, with 9 bases between the two germline ends. Germline values: CDR1 MNHEY, CDR2 SVGEGT. CDR3 nucleotides: TGTGCCAGTATTTCAGGCTCCTACGAGCAGTACTTC. It yields the protein CASISGSYEQYF.

V is TRBV12-3 or TRBV12-4 and J is TRBJ1-2, with D possibly TRBD1 on 6 matching bases. The germline V and J ends were trimmed by 5 bases and 4 bases, with 14 bases remaining between them. This CDR3 comprises 14 residues. Here the CDR3 DNA reads TGTGCCAGCAGTCCACAGGGTTTTCTCTATGGCTACACCTTC. Amino acids: CASSPQGFLYGYTF.

This clonotype appeared once. The chain has TRBV23-1 and TRBJ2-5, with D unresolved. Being an ORF, TRBV23-1 has a function that is uncertain. Trimming left V 0 bases short and J 2 bases short, with 13 bases between. The length of the CDR3 is 16 residues. CDR3 DNA: TGCGCCAGCAGTCAATCGACGGCAGCGAGACAAGAGACCCAGTACTTC. Protein sequence: CASSQSTAARQETQYF.

A note on this clonotype: A read error may produce the germline difference seen at one junction end. CDR3 sequence reads: CASSEEGEGRDVF. In DNA form, the CDR3 reads TGTGCCAGCAGTGAAGAAGGTGAAGGGAGGGATGTCTTC. The chain combines TRBV2 with TRBJ2-1; 7 bases agree with TRBD2. The germline CDR1 and CDR2 sequences are SNHLY and FYNNEI. The CDR3 sequence is 13 residues long.

This clonotype was observed at least ten times. The genes are TRBV7-2 and TRBJ2-1; possibly TRBD1 or TRBD2 for D (5 bases each). The CDR3 consists of 11 residues. V lost 4 bases and J lost 10, with 8 bases in between. Germline loops: CDR1 SGHTA, CDR2 FQGNSA. CDR3: CASSSGAEQFF. Written as DNA, the CDR3 is TGTGCCAGCAGCTCCGGGGCCGAGCAGTTCTTC.